This T cell receptor (beta chain) is drawn from a study of T cell repertoires in cytomegalovirus infection (dated 2019 in TCRdb). About the investigation overall: Because public TCR beta signatures pointed to carriage of CMV infection together with the matching HLA type, the HLA type of each donor mattered for the analysis. Results the study describes overall, beyond this receptor: Cumulative frequency of public TCR beta family members discriminated carriers of CMV infection plus the relevant HLA type in this cohort and an independent 352-donor cohort. In the ex vivo response, HLA-C-restricted CMV-specific TCR beta clonotypes were dominant, and in two of eight donors the single most frequent clonotype came from this HLA-C-restricted group.

Instrument used: Illumina HiSeq 1500. In-frame beta chains were kept once TCRdb had trimmed the public reads at Q25 with fastp and called clones with MiXCR. Each entry is one CDR3 protein sequence, shown with its most common DNA and genes. The sample has hundreds of thousands of distinct CDR3 sequences on record, 20% to 25% of them singletons. The ten largest clones represent approximately 8.2% of the sample. This clonotype has a count of ten or more. The clone's antigen remains unknown. Base qualities are not provided; no much larger clone lies one nucleotide away. The CDR1 and CDR2 encoded by the germline V gene are SGHVS and FQNEAQ. The trim is 3 bases for V and 6 bases for J, with a gap of 14 bases between the germline ends. CDR3 length: 15 amino acids, cysteine to phenylalanine. Just CDR3 DNA is preserved here, 45 bases in frame from base 1.

The sample taken for sequencing was CD8+ T cells from PBMCs. The chain couples TRBV7-8 to TRBJ2-2, with the D gene tentatively TRBD1 or TRBD2, based on 5 matching bases in each. The origin of this receptor is a human donor in good health (CMV status not recorded). Some clones in this sample may be carry-over from other donors' samples. The CDR3 protein sequence reads: CASSFPRGEPGELFF. At the DNA level, the sequence is TGTGCCAGCAGCTTCCCGCGAGGGGAGCCCGGGGAGCTGTTTTTT.